A single T cell receptor beta chain is shown here with its context. Profiling relied on immunoSEQ multiplex PCR, and the TCRdb table lists in-frame clones only, not all of them. The data contain about 460,000 clones, over 60% of them singletons. This record belongs to a study of shared clonotypes between healthy human individuals. The germline V gene has CDR1 LNHNV and CDR2 YYDKDF (reference sequence). J gave up 5 bases and V 0 bases, and 5 bases lay outside the gene matches. The CDR3 length is 15 residues. The rearrangement joins TRBV15 to TRBJ2-7, with 9 bases matching TRBD1. Sequenced sample: PBMCs. The TCR originated in a woman aged 40 to 50 in good health. Some clones in this sample may be carry-over from other donors' samples. This CDR3 is CATSRDTGGRDEQYF. Written as DNA, the CDR3 is TGTGCCACCAGCAGAGATACAGGGGGCAGGGACGAGCAGTACTTC.